The sequence of this TCR beta chain was determined in a study of CD8 T cells in ankylosing spondylitis. Study-wide points: A TCR beta motif made of roughly eight highly homologous variants seemed typical of ankylosing spondylitis blood.

One entry per CDR3 protein results from TCRdb running MiXCR on the 5' RACE reads. The data contain fewer than 500,000 distinct CDR3 sequences, about 25% of them seen just once; the ten biggest clones take up 0.85% to 1%. The V end was cut by 3 bases, the J end by 2 bases, with 13 bases between. The CDR3 contains 15 residues. Per germline, CDR1 KGHSH and CDR2 LQKENI. Details on this clonotype: Its cognate antigen is unknown.

Material for sequencing was blood, either unsorted or a sorted T cell fraction (not recorded which). This receptor was taken from a male donor with ankylosing spondylitis. The gene calls are TRBV18 and TRBJ2-5; D is perhaps TRBD1 (6 bases). CDR3 sequence: CASSPSGHPQETQYF. The CDR3 coding sequence is TGTGCCAGCTCACCGTCGGGACACCCTCAAGAGACCCAGTACTTC.